The clone carrying this TCR delta chain was found a few times. The target antigen is unknown. The J segment lost 3 bases and the V segment lost 3 bases, leaving 17 bases of the junction unmatched. The CDR3 runs to 19 residues. In germline, CDR1 is TSWWSYY, CDR2 QGS. The sample comes from a study of Vδ1+ human thymocytes. Study observations and caveats: Despite high sort purity, roughly 19% of thymic T cell receptor delta sequences were Vdelta2. Thymic TRG and TRD repertoires appeared highly polyclonal.

Sequences come from RNA converted to cDNA by reverse transcription. The CDR3 regions were amplified by multiplex PCR from V-gene primers to a constant-region primer. TCRdb re-identified clones in the multiplex PCR reads via CATT. The top ten clones hold around 1.4% of a sample with around 24,000 delta-chain clones, about 29% of them seen once. The sample taken for sequencing was Vdelta1+ gamma-delta thymocytes from the thymus. Subset denoted: FACS-sorted CD3+ TCRalphabeta- TCRVdelta1+ TCRVdelta2- thymocytes. The origin of this receptor is a boy in the first two years of life who had congenital heart surgery. This rearrangement joins TRDV1 to TRDJ1; 9 bases are shared with TRDD3. The CDR3 here is CALGELLNLGDRGADKLIF. In nucleotides, the CDR3 is TGTGCTCTTGGGGAGCTCCTAAACCTGGGGGATCGGGGGGCCGATAAACTCATCTTT.